The source of this T cell receptor beta chain is a study of Ad26.COV2.S vaccination and SARS-CoV-2 variants (dated by TCRdb to the early 2020s). With respect to the entire study: Vaccine-arm donors were drawn from COV1001, a multicentre, randomized, double-blind, placebo-controlled phase I-IIa trial of Ad26.COV2.S in healthy adults. Ad26.COV2.S was administered intramuscularly at a dose of 5x10^10 or 1x10^11 viral particles, either as one shot or as two shots given 56 days apart. Sequencing of the TCRbeta repertoire served to evaluate the specificity and breadth of SARS-CoV-2-reactive T cell receptors following Ad26.COV2.S vaccination. The TCR-sequenced set comprised roughly 30 samples: some 20 Ad26.COV2.S vaccine recipients, 5 placebo recipients and 8 SARS-CoV-2 convalescent individuals. Trial participants were randomized into five groups of five, in which low-dose or high-dose Ad26.COV2.S was given once or twice, or placebo was given on both occasions. Throughout the experiments and outcome assessment, investigators stayed blinded to trial group allocation. What the study reported, not specific to this receptor: Higher spike-specific TCR breadth was observed in Ad26.COV2.S recipients than in placebo recipients (P = 0.0014). The study was not powered for comparison of responses between vaccine doses or regimens. After vaccination, substantial breadth of spike-specific CD8+ and CD4+ T cell responses was reported. Vaccine and placebo recipients had similar non-spike TCR breadth, a finding consistent with the vaccine containing only spike. The authors noted that total T cell responses may have been underestimated by the TCR breadth and depth analyses.

TCRbeta CDR3 regions were sequenced with the immunoSEQ Assay. After extraction, genomic DNA underwent amplification by bias-controlled multiplex PCR, followed by high-throughput sequencing. The study's processing was this. To quantify the absolute abundance of every unique TCRbeta CDR3 region, sequences were collapsed and filtered. Usable DNA was measured by amplifying reference genes present in all nucleated cells, and TCRbeta template counts were normalized to that usable DNA to estimate T cell fraction. Repertoire TCRs were annotated as SARS-CoV-2-specific by exact matching of V gene, CDR3 amino acid sequence and J gene to a known reactive TCR set. The reference SARS-CoV-2 TCR set was derived from MIRA and filtered for enrichment in COVID-19-positive ImmuneCODE repertoires, a step that removed public or cross-reactive TCRs. Based on the MIRA antigens, annotated TCRs were further analysed at the level of specific ORF or position within ORF. Breadth was defined as the number of annotated unique rearrangements divided by the total number of unique productive rearrangements, and depth was defined as the summed frequency of the annotated unique rearrangements. TCR breadth was compared between groups using two-sided Wilcoxon rank-sum tests. Sourced from immuneACCESS, this table was stored by TCRdb with only in-frame sequences that have V and J called. A share of the clones is absent; for the studies checked, an unresolved V gene accounts for under half, and the remainder has no known explanation. The V and J calls and clone size come from that table; D and trimming were worked out from the DNA. This sample gives over 200,000 clones in total; approximately 90% of them show up just once. About 10% of the sample comes from the top ten.

Remarks on this clone: Its cognate antigen has yet to be identified. No quality values exist for individual bases; no much larger clone is one base distant.

The treatment or condition label corresponds to: some 20 received Ad26.COV2.S at low or high dose, single or two shots; several received placebo; per-sample allocation not given. Repertoires of vaccine and placebo recipients were sequenced from samples collected on day 63 after the first injection. Between 29 July and 7 August 2020, Cohort 1b enrolled 25 adults aged 18-55 years at one site in Boston, USA. Ad26.COV2.S was a replication-incompetent adenovirus type 26 vector expressing a prefusion-stabilized SARS-CoV-2 spike protein from the original Wuhan strain. The germline V gene (reference sequence) yields MNHEY for CDR1 and SMNVEV for CDR2. Counted from cysteine to phenylalanine, this CDR3 has 16 amino acids. Only the CDR3 part of the read is kept: 48 bases, read in frame from the first base. Trimming accounts for 6 bases at V and 5 bases at J, while the number of junction bases matched to no gene is 14.

This clonotype was obtained from a person aged 18 to 59 who received the Ad26.COV2.S COVID-19 vaccine or a placebo. The specimen was peripheral blood, collected in a trial of Ad26.COV2.S vaccine versus placebo. In this chain, TRBV27 is recombined with TRBJ2-7; TRBD1 agrees with 9 junctional bases. The CDR3 protein: CASSKRTGASPHEQYF. The sequence in DNA is TGTGCCAGCAGCAAACGGACAGGGGCTTCCCCCCACGAGCAGTACTTC.